Reported below is one T cell receptor beta chain. Germline V gene lookup returns CDR1 MDHEN and CDR2 SYDVKM. The V segment lost 6 bases and the J segment 7 bases; nucleotides outside the gene matches: 10. The CDR3 runs to 14 residues. The sample is drawn from a study of blood T cell repertoires in COVID-19. Across the whole study: The cDNA or gDNA used as material had been derived from T cells, B-cell-depleted T cells, or PBMCs.

Libraries were prepared by immunoSEQ multiplex PCR; TCRdb keeps only in-frame clonotypes and omits some of them. The sample has around 78,000 clones, 77% seen once. Sequenced input: peripheral blood. This sequence joins TRBV28 and TRBJ2-5; TRBD2 agrees at 8 bases. The receptor's source is a human donor in a cohort sampled during active COVID-19. The CDR3: CASSLSGGPLTQYF. In nucleotides, the CDR3 is TGTGCCAGCAGCCTAAGCGGGGGACCACTGACCCAGTACTTC. Full variable domain (remainder filled in from reference TRBV28 and TRBJ2-5): DVKVTQSSRYLVKRTGEKVFLECVQDMDHENMFWYRQDPGLGLRLIYFSYDVKMKEKGDIPEGYSVSREKKERFSLILESASTNQTSMYLCASSLSGGPLTQYFGPGTRLLVL.